The source of this T cell receptor beta chain is a study of blood T cell repertoires in COVID-19. Study-level background: The origin of the acute and convalescent COVID-19 samples was the United States, Italy and Spain. The analysed material was cDNA or gDNA that came from T cells, B-cell-depleted T cells, or PBMCs.

Those enrolled, adults aged 18 to 89 years, came from about two dozen US areas. Cohort allocation depended upon clinical history that participants reported. Sequencing used immunoSEQ multiplex PCR; TCRdb keeps in-frame clones, though not all of them. The sample has 150,000 to 200,000 clones, around 80% seen once; the top ten hold 6%. The CDR3 length is 15 residues. Trimming stripped 3 bases from V and 5 bases from J, with 17 bases between. Per the germline V gene, CDR1 is SGDLS and CDR2 is YYNGEE. The chain employs TRBV9 and TRBJ1-1, with D possibly matching TRBD1 (6 bases). The TCR originated in a middle-aged man who had recovered from COVID-19. Sample: PBMCs or T cells enriched from blood (not recorded which). This CDR3 is CASSETTGFGTEAFF. The CDR3, as DNA: TGTGCCAGCAGCGAGACTACAGGGTTTGGTACTGAAGCTTTCTTT.